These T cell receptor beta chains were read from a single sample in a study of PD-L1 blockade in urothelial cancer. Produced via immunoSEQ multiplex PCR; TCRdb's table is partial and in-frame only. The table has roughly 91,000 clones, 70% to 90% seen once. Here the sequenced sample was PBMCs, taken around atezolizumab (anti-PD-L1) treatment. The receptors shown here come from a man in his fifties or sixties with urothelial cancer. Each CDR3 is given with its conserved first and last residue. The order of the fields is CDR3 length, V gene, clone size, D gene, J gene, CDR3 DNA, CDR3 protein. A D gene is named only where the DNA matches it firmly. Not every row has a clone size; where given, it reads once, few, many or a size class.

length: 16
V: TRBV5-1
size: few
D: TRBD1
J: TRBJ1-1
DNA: TGCGCCAGCAGCTTGGAAGGTCGACAGGGGGCTAATGAAGCTTTCTTT
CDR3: CASSLEGRQGANEAFF

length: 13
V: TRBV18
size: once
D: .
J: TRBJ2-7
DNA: TGTGCCAGCTCCCCGGCAGGGATGGACGAGCAGTACTTC
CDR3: CASSPAGMDEQYF

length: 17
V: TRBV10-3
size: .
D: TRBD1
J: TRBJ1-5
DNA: TGTGCCATCAGTGAGTCTTTTGGGACAGGGGTTGAGCAGCCCCAGCATTTT
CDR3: CAISESFGTGVEQPQHF

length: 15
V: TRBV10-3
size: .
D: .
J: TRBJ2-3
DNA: TGTGCCATCAGCCCACAGGGTGTGAGCACAGATACGCAGTATTTT
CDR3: CAISPQGVSTDTQYF

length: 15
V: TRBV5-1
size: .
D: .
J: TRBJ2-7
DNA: TGCGCCAGCAGCGGAGAGGGGGAAGGGCTCCGAGAGCAGTACTTC
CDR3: CASSGEGEGLREQYF

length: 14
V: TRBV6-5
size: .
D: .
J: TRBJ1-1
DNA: TGTGCCAGCAGACCCGGGGGGGGTTACACTGAAGCTTTCTTT
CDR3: CASRPGGGYTEAFF

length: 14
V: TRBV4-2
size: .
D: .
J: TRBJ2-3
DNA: TGTGCCAGCAGCCAGGCAACGGGGACAGATACGCAGTATTTT
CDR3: CASSQATGTDTQYF

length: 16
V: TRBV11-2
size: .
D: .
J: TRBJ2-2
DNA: TGTGCCAGCAGCTTAATGCCAGGGGGAGGCACCGGGGAGCTGTTTTTT
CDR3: CASSLMPGGGTGELFF

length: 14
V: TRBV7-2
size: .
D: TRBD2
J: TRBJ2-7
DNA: TGTGCCAGCAGTACCACTAGCGGGGGCTACGAGCAGTACTTC
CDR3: CASSTTSGGYEQYF

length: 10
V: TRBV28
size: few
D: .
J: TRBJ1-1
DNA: TGTGCCAGTGCGGGCATGGAAGCTTTCTTT
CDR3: CASAGMEAFF

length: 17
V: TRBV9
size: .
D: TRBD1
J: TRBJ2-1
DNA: TGTGCCAGCAGCTCAACCTCGGGACAGCTCTCCTACAATGAGCAGTTCTTC
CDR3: CASSSTSGQLSYNEQFF

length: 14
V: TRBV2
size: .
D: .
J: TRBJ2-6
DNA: TGTGCCAGCAACTTGGGCGCTGGGGCCAACGTCCTGACTTTC
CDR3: CASNLGAGANVLTF

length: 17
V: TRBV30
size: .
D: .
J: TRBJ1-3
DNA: TGTGCCTGGAGTCCGCGGAGAGAAATGTACTCTGGAAACACCATATATTTT
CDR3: CAWSPRREMYSGNTIYF

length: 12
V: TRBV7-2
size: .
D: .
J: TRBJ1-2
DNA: TGTGCCAGCAGCTCGGGGGGGTATGGCTACACCTTC
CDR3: CASSSGGYGYTF

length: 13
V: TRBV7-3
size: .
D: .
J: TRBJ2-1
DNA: TGTGCCAGCAGCTTGTGGGCAACGAATGAGCAGTTCTTC
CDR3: CASSLWATNEQFF

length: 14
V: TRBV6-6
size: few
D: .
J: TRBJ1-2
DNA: TGTGCCAGCATAAGAGGCGGGTCTAACTATGGCTACACCTTC
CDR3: CASIRGGSNYGYTF

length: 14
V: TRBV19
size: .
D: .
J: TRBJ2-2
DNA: TGTGCCAGTAGTATCGGACAGAACACCGGGGAGCTGTTTTTT
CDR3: CASSIGQNTGELFF

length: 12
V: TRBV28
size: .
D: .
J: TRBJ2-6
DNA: TGTGCCAGCAGTTTATCCTCCAACGTCCTGACTTTC
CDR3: CASSLSSNVLTF

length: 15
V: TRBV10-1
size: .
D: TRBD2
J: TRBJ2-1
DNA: TGCGCCAGCAGTGAGGCAGCGGGAGGGCCCCATGAGCAGTTCTTC
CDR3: CASSEAAGGPHEQFF

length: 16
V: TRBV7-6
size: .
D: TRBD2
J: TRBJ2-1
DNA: TGTGCCAGCAGCCTATTCCCCGGCGGGAGCTACAATGAGCAGTTCTTC
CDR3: CASSLFPGGSYNEQFF

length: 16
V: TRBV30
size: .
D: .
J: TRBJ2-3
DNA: TGTGCCTGGAGTGTACGTGGGGCCCCCAAGACAGATACGCAGTATTTT
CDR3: CAWSVRGAPKTDTQYF

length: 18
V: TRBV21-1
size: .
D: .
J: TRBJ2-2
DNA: TGTGCCAGCAGCCCAATTGCCCGGCCTAGCGGGGGCACCGGGGAGCTGTTTTTT
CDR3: CASSPIARPSGGTGELFF

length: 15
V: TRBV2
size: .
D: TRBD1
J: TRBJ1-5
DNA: TGTGCCAGCAGTGAAGGCGACAGGGCAGGTCAGCCCCAGCATTTT
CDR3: CASSEGDRAGQPQHF

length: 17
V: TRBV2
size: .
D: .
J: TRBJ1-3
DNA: TGTGCCAGCAGTGAGGTCGATCGCACCTACTCTGGAAACACCATATATTTT
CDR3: CASSEVDRTYSGNTIYF

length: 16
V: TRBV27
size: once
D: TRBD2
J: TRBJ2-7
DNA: TGTGCCAGCAGTCTGGCGGCGGGAGGGCCCTTTTACGAGCAGTACTTC
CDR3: CASSLAAGGPFYEQYF

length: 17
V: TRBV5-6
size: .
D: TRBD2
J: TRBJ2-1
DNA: TGTGCCAGCAGCTCAGCCTACGGTAGCGGGAGCCTTAGTGAGCAGTTCTTC
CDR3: CASSSAYGSGSLSEQFF

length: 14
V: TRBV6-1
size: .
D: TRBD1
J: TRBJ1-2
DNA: TGTGCCAGCAGTAATAGGGACAGGGCATGGAAGGACACCTTC
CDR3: CASSNRDRAWKDTF

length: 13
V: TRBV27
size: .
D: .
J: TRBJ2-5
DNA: TGTGCCAGCAGCCAGGGGTTCCAAGAGACCCAGTACTTC
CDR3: CASSQGFQETQYF

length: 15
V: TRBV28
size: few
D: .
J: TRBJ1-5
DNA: TGTGCCAGCAGTCCGCTGATTAGAGGCAATCAGCCCCAGCATTTT
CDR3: CASSPLIRGNQPQHF

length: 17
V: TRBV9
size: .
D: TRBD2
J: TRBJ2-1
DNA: TGTGCCAGCAGCGTGGGACTAGCGGGGGGAGCCTACAATGAGCAGTTCTTC
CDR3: CASSVGLAGGAYNEQFF

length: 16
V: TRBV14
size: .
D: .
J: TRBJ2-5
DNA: TGTGCCAGCAGCCCAACTCTCGAGTACCAGCGAGAGACCCAGTACTTC
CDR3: CASSPTLEYQRETQYF

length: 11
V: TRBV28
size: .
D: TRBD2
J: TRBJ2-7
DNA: TGTGCCAGCGTGCGGGAGCTCGAGCAGTACTTC
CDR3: CASVRELEQYF

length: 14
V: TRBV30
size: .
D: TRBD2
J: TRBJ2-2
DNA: TGTGCCTGGAGTGCGGCGGGGGGCCTCGGGGAGCTGTTTTTT
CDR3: CAWSAAGGLGELFF

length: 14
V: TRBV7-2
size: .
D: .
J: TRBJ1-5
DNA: TGTGCCAGCAGCTTAGACAGTAGCAATCAGCCCCAGCATTTT
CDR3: CASSLDSSNQPQHF

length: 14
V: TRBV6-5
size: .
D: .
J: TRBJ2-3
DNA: TGTGCCAGCAGTTTCGCGCTAGCAGCAGATACGCAGTATTTT
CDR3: CASSFALAADTQYF

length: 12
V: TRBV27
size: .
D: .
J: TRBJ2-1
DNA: TGTGCCAGCAGTCGGGTTCACAATGAGCAGTTCTTC
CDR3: CASSRVHNEQFF

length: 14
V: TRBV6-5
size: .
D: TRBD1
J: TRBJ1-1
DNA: TGTGCCAGCAGTTATGGGACAGGGGGCACTGAAGCTTTCTTT
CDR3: CASSYGTGGTEAFF

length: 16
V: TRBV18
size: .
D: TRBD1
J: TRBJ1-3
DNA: TGTGCCAGCTCACCTGAGGGACAGTTCATTGGAAACACCATATATTTT
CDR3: CASSPEGQFIGNTIYF

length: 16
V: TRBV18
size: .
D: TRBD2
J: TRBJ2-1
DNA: TGTGCCAGCTCACCACCGGGGACTAGCGGGACATATGAGCAGTTCTTC
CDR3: CASSPPGTSGTYEQFF

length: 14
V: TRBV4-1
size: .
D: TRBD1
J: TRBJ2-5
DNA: TGCGCCAGCAGCCACAACAGGGGAACAGAGACCCAGTACTTC
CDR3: CASSHNRGTETQYF

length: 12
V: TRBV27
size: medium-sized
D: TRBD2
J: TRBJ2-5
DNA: TGTGCCAGCAGTGGGGGGGAAGAGACCCAGTACTTC
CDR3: CASSGGEETQYF

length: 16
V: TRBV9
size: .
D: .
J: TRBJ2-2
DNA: TGTGCCAGCAGCGTAGGAACTAGTTGGGACACCGGGGAGCTGTTTTTT
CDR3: CASSVGTSWDTGELFF

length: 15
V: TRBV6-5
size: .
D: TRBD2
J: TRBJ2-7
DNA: TGTGCCAGCAGTAATCGCGGGAGGGCCTCCTACGAGCAGTACTTC
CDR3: CASSNRGRASYEQYF

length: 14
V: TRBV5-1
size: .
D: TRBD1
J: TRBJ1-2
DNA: TGCGCCAGCAGCTTGGTACAGGGGGGAGATGGCTACACCTTC
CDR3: CASSLVQGGDGYTF

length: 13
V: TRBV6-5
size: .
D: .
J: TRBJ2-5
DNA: TGTGCCAGCACTCAGGGTGGAACGGAGACCCAGTACTTC
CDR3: CASTQGGTETQYF